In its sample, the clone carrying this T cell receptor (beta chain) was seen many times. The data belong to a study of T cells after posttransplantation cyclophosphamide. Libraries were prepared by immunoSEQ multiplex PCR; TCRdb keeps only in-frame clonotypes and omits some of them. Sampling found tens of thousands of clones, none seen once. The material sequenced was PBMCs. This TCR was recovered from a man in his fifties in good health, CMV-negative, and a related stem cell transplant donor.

The CDR3 bases are TGTGCCAGCACCCTAGCGGGACACCACTACAATGAGCAGTTCTTC. Its protein is CASTLAGHHYNEQFF. The chain joins TRBV6-1 to TRBJ2-1, with 9 nucleotides matching TRBD2. The V gene's germline CDR1 is MNHNS and CDR2 SASEGT. The CDR3 length is 15 residues. J lost 3 bases, V lost 7 bases, and 7 bases had no gene match.